The 3 T cell receptor beta chains below were found in one sample sequenced in a study of T cell repertoires in cytomegalovirus infection. MiXCR, run by TCRdb on the reads, gives a single entry per CDR3 protein. The sample holds some 680,000 distinct CDR3 sequences, roughly a third seen once. What was sequenced was PBMCs. The receptors were sampled from a human donor in good health (CMV status not recorded). Some clones in this sample may be carry-over from other donors' samples.

V usage is TRBV28 and J usage is TRBJ1-5; D may be TRBD1 (6 bases). V dropped 2 bases and J dropped 1 base, with 9 bases sitting between them. CDR1 is MDHEN and CDR2 is SYDVKM in the germline V gene. There are 15 residues in the CDR3. The CDR3: CASSLRTASNQPQHF. The CDR3 region has the DNA TGTGCCAGCAGTTTACGGACAGCAAGCAATCAGCCCCAGCATTTT.

The CDR3 DNA follows: TGTGCCAGCAGCCCCAGAGTGATAGCGGGAGGAGATGATCAGTACTTC. This gives the protein CASSPRVIAGGDDQYF. The chain uses TRBV7-9 and TRBJ2-7; 10 bases line up with TRBD2. Trimming at V came to 5 bases and at J to 10 bases, leaving 17 bases not matched to a gene. Germline V lookup: CDR1 SEHNR, CDR2 FQNEAQ (reference sequence). The CDR3 totals 16 residues.

This clonotype has more than one count but fewer than ten. This sequence joins TRBV5-4 and TRBJ2-2, with a tentative D call TRBD2 (5 bases). CDR3 length equals 16 residues. V was shortened by 0 bases and J by 3 bases, with 12 bases between the two germline ends. Germline-derived CDR1 and CDR2 are SGHNT and YYREEE (reference sequence). CDR3 sequence: CASSLVGLAYTGELFF. The CDR3 bases are TGTGCCAGCAGCTTGGTAGGGCTAGCTTACACCGGGGAGCTGTTTTTT. The variable domain in full, completed from reference TRBV5-4 and TRBJ2-2, reads ETGVTQSPTHLIKTRGQQVTLRCSSQSGHNTVSWYQQALGQGPQFIFQYYREEENGRGNFPPRFSGLQFPNYSSELNVNALELDDSALYLCASSLVGLAYTGELFFGEGSRLTVL.